This TCR beta chain was identified during a study of CD8+ T cells in alopecia areata (dated by TCRdb to 2017 to 2018). Regarding the research as a whole: Treated patients were enrolled in an open-label pilot trial of oral tofacitinib at 5 to 10 mg twice daily for moderate-to-severe alopecia areata. Human TCRbeta sequencing covered scalp tissue and sorted CD4+ and CD8+ peripheral blood T cells from patchy and totalis/universalis alopecia areata patients and healthy controls. Scalp clonality was compared across normal scalp (n=4), patchy alopecia areata scalp (n=8), and alopecia totalis/universalis scalp (n=8). Biopsies were taken from tofacitinib-treated patients at baseline and again at 4 and 24 weeks into treatment, and several of those patients also had a later scalp biopsy. Amplification of TCRbeta CDR3 regions was done by immunoSEQ multiplex PCR using 35 Vbeta forward primers and 13 Jbeta reverse primers. High-throughput TCRbeta sequencing was used to examine T cell clonal expansion in alopecia areata in both the C3H/HeJ mouse model and human patients. Disease severity in treated patients was measured with the SALT score, which quantifies the percentage of affected scalp surface area. RNA came from the PAXgene miRNA kit for fixed scalp, the miRNeasy kit for PBMCs, and the RNeasy kit for mouse skin. Patients received tofacitinib for 6 to 18 months and were then followed off drug for 6 months to check for delayed response and recurrence.

Measured from the cysteine to the phenylalanine, the CDR3 is 16 residues long. The CDR3 DNA has 48 bases and is translated from base 1. CDR1 and CDR2 were assigned from the germline V gene as SGHTS and YDEGEE. Trimming removed 3 bases from V and 5 bases from J, leaving 20 bases between the germline ends. This clone has just a few counts. This receptor's antigen is unknown. No much larger clone exists at a distance of one base, and base qualities are not known. What the authors observed across the whole study: During tofacitinib treatment, many expanded lesional clones remained in scalp and blood, and this persistence may partly explain relapse after treatment is stopped. Because the treated cohort was small and included a single nonresponder, larger studies are needed to assess links between baseline CD8+ expansion and response. Scalp TCR repertoire analysis is complicated because resident alphabeta T cells in normal human skin are also sequenced, whereas mouse skin is dominated by gammadelta T cells. Compared with normal scalp, lesional scalp had higher clonality and more expanded CD8+ clones, particularly in alopecia totalis/universalis, a pattern that suggests antigenic drive. Tofacitinib significantly decreased scalp clonality and the number of expanded CD8+ clones among the top 100 scalp clones. TCR sequences shared between patients were less clear than in mice, possibly partly because of HLA diversity in the patient population.

This specimen's time point label, interpreted: 24 weeks on oral tofacitinib. Taken with the paper, the label for treatment or condition translates to: oral pan-JAK inhibitor, 5-10 mg twice daily. Lesional scalp punch biopsies and peripheral blood were collected from alopecia areata patients. PBMCs were isolated by density centrifugation and stained for CD3, CD4 and CD8, after which CD4+ and CD8+ T cells were sorted on a FACSAria. Libraries were prepared through the immunoSEQ multiplex PCR assay. RNA was extracted from all samples and reverse transcribed into cDNA as template for TCR sequencing. SuperScript III was used for first-strand cDNA synthesis, primed with a 2:1 mix of oligo-dT and random hexamers. A synthetic immune receptor repertoire was used to measure amplification bias, and any remaining bias was corrected computationally. Per the original workflow: Raw reads were preprocessed to remove errors, and CDR3 was defined according to IMGT conventions as the region from the conserved cysteine to phenylalanine. Clonality was calculated as 1 minus Shannon entropy normalized by log2 of the number of productive unique TCRs. Scalp TCRbeta sequences were cross-referenced with sorted blood CD4 and CD8 repertoires so that the CD4 or CD8 identity of scalp clones could be inferred. Sourced from immuneACCESS, this table was stored by TCRdb with only in-frame sequences that have V and J called. A share of the clones is absent; for the studies checked, an unresolved V gene accounts for under half, and the remainder has no known explanation. The D gene and trimming were derived from the DNA, and the V and J assignments and clone size from that table. This sample is represented by some 95,000 clones; roughly two fifths of them were singletons. The ten largest clones represent less than 20% of the sample.

The specimen was CD8+ T cells sorted from blood, collected at week 24, from a patient treated with tofacitinib. This sequence originates from a human donor with alopecia areata. The V and J genes are TRBV5-8 and TRBJ2-5; a weak D assignment points to TRBD1 (7 bases agree). The CDR3 reads CASSSYGGTDRETQYF. The sequenced DNA is TGTGCCAGCAGCTCCTACGGAGGGACAGACCGGGAGACCCAGTACTTC.